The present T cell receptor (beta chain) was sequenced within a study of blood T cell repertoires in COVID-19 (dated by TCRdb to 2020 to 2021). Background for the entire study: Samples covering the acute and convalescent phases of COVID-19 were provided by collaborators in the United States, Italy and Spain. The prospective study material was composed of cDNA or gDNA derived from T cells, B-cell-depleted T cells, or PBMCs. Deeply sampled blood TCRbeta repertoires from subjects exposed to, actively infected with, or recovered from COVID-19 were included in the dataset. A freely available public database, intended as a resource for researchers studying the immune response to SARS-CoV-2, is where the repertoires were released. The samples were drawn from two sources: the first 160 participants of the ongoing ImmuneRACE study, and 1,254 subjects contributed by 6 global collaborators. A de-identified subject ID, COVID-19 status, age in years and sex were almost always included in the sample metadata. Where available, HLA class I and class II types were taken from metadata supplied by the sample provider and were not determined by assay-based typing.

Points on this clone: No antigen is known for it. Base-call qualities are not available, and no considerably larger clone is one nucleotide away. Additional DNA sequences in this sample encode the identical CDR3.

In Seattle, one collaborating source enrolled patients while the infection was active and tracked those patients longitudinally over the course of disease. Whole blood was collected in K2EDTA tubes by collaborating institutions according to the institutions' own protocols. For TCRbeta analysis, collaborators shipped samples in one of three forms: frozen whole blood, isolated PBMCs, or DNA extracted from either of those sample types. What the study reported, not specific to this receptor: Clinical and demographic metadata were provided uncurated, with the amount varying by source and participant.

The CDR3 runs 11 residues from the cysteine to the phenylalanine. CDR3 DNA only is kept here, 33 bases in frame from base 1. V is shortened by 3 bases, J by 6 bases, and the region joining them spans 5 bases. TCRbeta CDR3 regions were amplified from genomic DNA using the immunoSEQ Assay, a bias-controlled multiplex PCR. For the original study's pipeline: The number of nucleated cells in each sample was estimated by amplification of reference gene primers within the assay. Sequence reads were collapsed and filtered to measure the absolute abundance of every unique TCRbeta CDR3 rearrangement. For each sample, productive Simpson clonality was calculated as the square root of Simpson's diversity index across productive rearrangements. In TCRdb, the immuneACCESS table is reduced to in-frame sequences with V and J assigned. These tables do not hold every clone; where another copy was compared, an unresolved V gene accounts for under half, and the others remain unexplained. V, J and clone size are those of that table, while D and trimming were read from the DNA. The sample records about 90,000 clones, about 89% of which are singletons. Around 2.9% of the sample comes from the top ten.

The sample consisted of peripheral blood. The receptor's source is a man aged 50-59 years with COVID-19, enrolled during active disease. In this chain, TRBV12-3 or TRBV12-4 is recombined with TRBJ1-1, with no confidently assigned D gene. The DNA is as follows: TGTGCCAGCAGTTTCTCCGCTGAAGCTTTCTTT. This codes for CASSFSAEAFF.